This record covers a single TCR beta chain. This sample stems from a study of blood T cell repertoires in COVID-19. Enrollees, roughly 18 to 90 years old, lived in 20 to 25 US areas. Participant-given clinical history determined each cohort assignment. Measured with immunoSEQ multiplex PCR; TCRdb has only the in-frame clones, and not every one. The sample contains a few hundred thousand clones, 80% to 90% of which appear only once. The sample was PBMCs or T cells enriched from blood (not recorded which). This sequence was found in a woman aged 60-70 years who had recovered from COVID-19.

CDR3 nucleotides: TGCGCCAGCAGCCAAGTCCCGGGGGGGTACGGGGAGCTGTTTTTT. Translation: CASSQVPGGYGELFF. The rearrangement uses TRBV4-1 and TRBJ2-2; the match to TRBD2 covers 8 bases. CDR1 is MGHRA and CDR2 is YSYEKL in the germline V gene. V lost 1 base and J lost 7; bases outside the gene matches: 5. The CDR3 length is 15 residues.